This T cell receptor beta chain was documented in a study of CD8 T cells in Susac syndrome. This CDR3 has 15 amino acids. The junction had 6 bases not matched to a gene; V was cut back by 4 bases and J by 4 bases. Germline V gene lookup returns CDR1 SGHDT and CDR2 YYEEEE. After extraction with the RNeasy kit, roughly 0.45 to 1 ug of the RNA was reverse transcribed using random hexamers. Amplification of TCR beta CDR3 by immunoSEQ multiplex PCR spanned 54 Vbeta and 13 Jbeta. TCRdb processed the immunoSEQ multiplex PCR reads anew with MiXCR; each CDR3 protein has one entry. Among about 140,000 distinct CDR3 sequences listed, just under 95% were seen once.

This receptor was obtained from a human donor with Susac syndrome. The chain joins TRBV5-6 to TRBJ2-2; TRBD2 matches 8 bases. Input material: CD4+ T cells from PBMCs. The CDR3 region is CASSPGTRRTGELFF. CDR3 nucleotide sequence: TGTGCCAGCAGCCCCGGGACTAGACGCACCGGGGAGCTGTTTTTT.